This T cell receptor beta chain was sequenced in a study of CD8 T cells in Susac syndrome. The CDR3 is 16 amino acids. Looked up from germline, CDR1 is LGHNA and CDR2 is YNFKEQ. With random hexamers, reverse transcription was performed on roughly 0.45 to 1 ug of RNA. TCRdb fed the immunoSEQ multiplex PCR reads into MiXCR, producing one record per CDR3 protein. In the table there are about 140,000 distinct CDR3 sequences, around 94% of which are singletons. As regards this clonotype: One end of the junction does not line up with germline, which may come from a read error.

The receptor was isolated from a human donor in good health. The V gene is TRBV4-2, the J gene TRBJ2-4, with no clear D. Sequencing used CD8+ T cells from PBMCs. The CDR3 DNA follows: TGTGCCAGCAGCAAAGAGTGGGGTTTGGACAAAAACATTCAGTACTTC. Translated, it gives CASSKEWGLDKNIQYF.